This T cell receptor beta chain derives from a study of blood T cell repertoires in COVID-19. V shed 3 bases, J shed 5 bases, and the junction held 9 bases outside the gene matches. Germline V gene data show CDR1 as SGDLS and CDR2 as YYNGEE. The CDR3 consists of 15 residues. Libraries were prepared by immunoSEQ multiplex PCR; TCRdb keeps only in-frame clonotypes and omits some of them. This sample yields 140,000 or so clones, of which 79% are seen a single time; approximately 5.2% belongs to the top ten. The rearrangement joins TRBV9 to TRBJ2-3; 7 nucleotides line up with TRBD1. This clonotype was sampled from a woman aged 70 to 79 with COVID-19, enrolled during active disease. Sequenced sample: peripheral blood. The chain's CDR3 is CASSEGALWIDTQYF. The CDR3 DNA sequence: TGTGCCAGCAGCGAGGGGGCCCTGTGGATAGATACGCAGTATTTT.